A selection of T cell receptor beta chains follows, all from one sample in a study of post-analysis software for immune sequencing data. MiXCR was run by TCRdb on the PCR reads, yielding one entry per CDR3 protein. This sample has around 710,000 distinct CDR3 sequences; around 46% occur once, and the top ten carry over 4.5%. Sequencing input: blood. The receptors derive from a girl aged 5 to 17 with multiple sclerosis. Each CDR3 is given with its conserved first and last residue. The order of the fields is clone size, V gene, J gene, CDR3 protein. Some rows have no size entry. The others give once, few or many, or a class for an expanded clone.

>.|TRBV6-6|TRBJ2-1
CASSYQEQFF
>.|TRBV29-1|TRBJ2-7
CSVGTGVEQYF
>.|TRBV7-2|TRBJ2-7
CASSLRPSGTYEQYF
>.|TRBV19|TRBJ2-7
CVSSAGTGGNALTYEQYF
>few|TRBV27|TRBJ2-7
CASSSPPDEQYF
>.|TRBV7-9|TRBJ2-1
CASSLQVNEQFF
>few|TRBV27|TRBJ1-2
CASSPGTGHYGYTF
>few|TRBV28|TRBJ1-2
CASSSRGSGFLYGYTF
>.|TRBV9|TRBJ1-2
CASSVEPGRGYTF
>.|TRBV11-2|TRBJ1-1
CASSPGGGTNTEAFF
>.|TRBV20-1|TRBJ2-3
CSALSGRGLREADTQYF
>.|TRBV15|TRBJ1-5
CATSRGLRRGNQPQHF
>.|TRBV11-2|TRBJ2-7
CASSLVPGGSHEQYF
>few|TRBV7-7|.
CARRDTYEQYF
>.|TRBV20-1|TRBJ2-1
CSARGASYNEQFF
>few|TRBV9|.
CASSVDGSVETQYF
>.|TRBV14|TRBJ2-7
CASSPYISDYEQYF
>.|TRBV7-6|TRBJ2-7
CASSLGTSGPGSIEQYF
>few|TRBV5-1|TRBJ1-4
CASSLGVTTNEKLFF
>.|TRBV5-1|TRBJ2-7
CASSLGGGRAAPYEQYF
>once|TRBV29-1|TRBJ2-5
CSEATGLGETQYF
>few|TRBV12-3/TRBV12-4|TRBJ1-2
CASRAPGQGSYGYTF
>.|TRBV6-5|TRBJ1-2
CASSYRRFQANYGYTF
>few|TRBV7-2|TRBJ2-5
CASSLPGQSQETQYF
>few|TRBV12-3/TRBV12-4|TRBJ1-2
CASRGRLGANYGYTF
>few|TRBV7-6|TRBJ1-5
CASSLWAGQPQHF
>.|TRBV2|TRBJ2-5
CASSEAGGTETQYF
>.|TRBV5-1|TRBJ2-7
CASSRAGSIRAYEQYF
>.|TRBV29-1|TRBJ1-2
CSVEVKVPARGYTF